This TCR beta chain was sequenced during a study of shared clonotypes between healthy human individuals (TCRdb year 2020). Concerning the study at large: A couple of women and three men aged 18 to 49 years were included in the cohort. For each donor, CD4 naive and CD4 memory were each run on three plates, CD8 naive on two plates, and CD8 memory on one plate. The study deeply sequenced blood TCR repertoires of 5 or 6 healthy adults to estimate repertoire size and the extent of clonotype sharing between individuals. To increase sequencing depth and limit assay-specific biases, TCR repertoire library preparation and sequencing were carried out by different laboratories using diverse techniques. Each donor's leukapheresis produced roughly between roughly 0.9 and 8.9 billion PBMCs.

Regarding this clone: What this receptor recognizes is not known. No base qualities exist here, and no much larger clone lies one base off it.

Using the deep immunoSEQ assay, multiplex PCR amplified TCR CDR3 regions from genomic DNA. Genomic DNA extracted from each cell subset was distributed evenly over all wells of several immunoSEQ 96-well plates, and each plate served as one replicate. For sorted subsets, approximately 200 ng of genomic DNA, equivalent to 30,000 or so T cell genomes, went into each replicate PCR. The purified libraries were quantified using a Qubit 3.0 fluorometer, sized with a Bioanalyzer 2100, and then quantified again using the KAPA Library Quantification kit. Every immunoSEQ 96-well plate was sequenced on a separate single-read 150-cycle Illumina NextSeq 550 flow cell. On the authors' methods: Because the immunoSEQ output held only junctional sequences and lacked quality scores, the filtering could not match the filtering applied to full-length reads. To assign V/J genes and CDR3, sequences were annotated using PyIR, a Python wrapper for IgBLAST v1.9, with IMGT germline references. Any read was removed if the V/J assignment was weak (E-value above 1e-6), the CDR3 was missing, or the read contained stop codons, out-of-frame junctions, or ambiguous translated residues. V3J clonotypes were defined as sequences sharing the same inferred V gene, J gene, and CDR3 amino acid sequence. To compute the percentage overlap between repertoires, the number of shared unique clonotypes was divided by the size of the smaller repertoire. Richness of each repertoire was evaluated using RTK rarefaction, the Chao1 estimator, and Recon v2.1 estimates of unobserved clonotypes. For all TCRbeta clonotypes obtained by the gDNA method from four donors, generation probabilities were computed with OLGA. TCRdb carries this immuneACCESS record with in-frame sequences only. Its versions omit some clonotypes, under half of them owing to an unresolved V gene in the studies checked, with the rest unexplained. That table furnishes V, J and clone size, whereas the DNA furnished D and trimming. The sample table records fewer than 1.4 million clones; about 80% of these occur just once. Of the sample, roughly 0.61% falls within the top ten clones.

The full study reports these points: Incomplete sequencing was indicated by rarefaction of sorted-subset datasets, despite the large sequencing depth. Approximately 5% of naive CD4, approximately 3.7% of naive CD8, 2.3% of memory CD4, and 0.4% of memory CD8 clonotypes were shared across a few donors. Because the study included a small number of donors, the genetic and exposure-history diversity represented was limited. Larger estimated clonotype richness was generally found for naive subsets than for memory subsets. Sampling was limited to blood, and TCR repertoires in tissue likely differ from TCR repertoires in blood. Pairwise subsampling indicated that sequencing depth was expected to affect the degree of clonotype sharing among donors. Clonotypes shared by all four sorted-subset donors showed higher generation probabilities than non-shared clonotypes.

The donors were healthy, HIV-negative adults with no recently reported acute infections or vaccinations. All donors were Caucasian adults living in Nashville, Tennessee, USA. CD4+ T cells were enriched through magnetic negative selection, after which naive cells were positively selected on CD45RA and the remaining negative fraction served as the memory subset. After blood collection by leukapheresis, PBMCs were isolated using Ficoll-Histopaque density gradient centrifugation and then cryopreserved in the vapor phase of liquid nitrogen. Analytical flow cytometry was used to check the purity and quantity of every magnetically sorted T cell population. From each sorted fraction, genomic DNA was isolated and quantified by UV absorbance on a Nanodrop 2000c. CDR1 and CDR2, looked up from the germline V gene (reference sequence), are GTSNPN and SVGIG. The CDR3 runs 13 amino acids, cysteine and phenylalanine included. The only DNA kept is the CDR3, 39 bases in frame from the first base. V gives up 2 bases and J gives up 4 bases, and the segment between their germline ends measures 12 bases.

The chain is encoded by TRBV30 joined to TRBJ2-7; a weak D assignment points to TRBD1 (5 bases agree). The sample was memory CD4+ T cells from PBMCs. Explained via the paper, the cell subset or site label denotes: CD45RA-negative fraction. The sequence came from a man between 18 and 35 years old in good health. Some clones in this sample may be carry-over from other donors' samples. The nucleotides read TGTGCCTGGAGTTCCACAGGCCCTTACGAGCAGTACTTC. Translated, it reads CAWSSTGPYEQYF.